These 18 T cell receptor beta chains were all obtained from the same sample, sequenced in a study of cytomegalovirus exposure and HLA in healthy donors. PCR was performed using 60 Vbeta and 13 Jbeta primers. TCRdb keeps only in-frame clones here, not all; method: immunoSEQ multiplex PCR. The top ten clones hold 0.95% to 1.4% of a sample with around 180,000 clones, 80% to 85% of them seen once. The specimen was PBMCs. These receptors were obtained from a woman between 35 and 50 years old in good health and CMV-seronegative.

This chain links TRBV7-2 with TRBJ2-1; 11 nucleotides match TRBD2. The germline V gene has CDR1 SGHTA and CDR2 FQGNSA. The CDR3 runs 15 residues. Trimming cost V 1 base and J 6 bases; bases outside gene matches: 2. The CDR3 here is CASSLGGLAVNEQFF. Written as DNA, the CDR3 is TGTGCCAGCAGCTTAGGGGGACTAGCGGTCAATGAGCAGTTCTTC.

The chain joins TRBV7-2 to TRBJ2-1; TRBD2 aligns across 9 bases. The CDR3 is made up of 14 amino acids. V lost 6 bases, J lost 6 bases, and 6 bases stayed unmatched. Germline V lookup: CDR1 SGHTA, CDR2 FQGNSA. CDR3 coding DNA: TGTGCCAGCAGTATAGCGGGAGTAAGCAATGAGCAGTTCTTC. The encoded protein is CASSIAGVSNEQFF. Complete variable domain (other parts from reference TRBV7-2 and TRBJ2-1): GAGVSQSPSNKVTEKGKDVELRCDPISGHTALYWYRQSLGQGLEFLIYFQGNSAPDKSGLPSDRFSAERTGGSVSTLTIQRTQQEDSAVYLCASSIAGVSNEQFFGPGTRLTVL.

The chain recombines TRBV30 with TRBJ2-5, with TRBD1 identical over 9 bases. The CDR3 has 15 residues. Germline V gives CDR1 GTSNPN, CDR2 SVGIG (reference sequence). V was clipped by 0 bases and J by 4 bases; unmatched bases: 6. The CDR3 DNA follows: TGTGCCTGGAGTGTTTACAGGGGGCGCGGAGAGACCCAGTACTTC. This encodes CAWSVYRGRGETQYF. Full variable domain (outside the CDR3, taken from reference TRBV30 and TRBJ2-5): SQTIHQWPATLVQPVGSPLSLECTVEGTSNPNLYWYRQAAGRGLQLLFYSVGIGQISSEVPQNLSASRPQDRQFILSSKKLLLSDSGFYLCAWSVYRGRGETQYFGPGTRLLVL.

This clone was counted between two and nine times. V usage is TRBV7-3 and J usage is TRBJ1-1; D may be TRBD1 (6 bases). The V end lost 0 bases, the J end lost 4 bases, and 12 bases lay between the germline ends. From germline, CDR1 is SGHTA and CDR2 FQGTGA. The CDR3 spans 15 residues. The CDR3 DNA follows: TGTGCCAGCAGCTTAACGGCGGGGGCGTCCACTGAAGCTTTCTTT. Amino acid sequence: CASSLTAGASTEAFF.

The genes are TRBV6-6 and TRBJ1-3; 8 positions agree with TRBD1. Looked up from germline, CDR1 is MNHNY and CDR2 is SVGAGI (reference sequence). The length of the CDR3 is 15 residues. J was trimmed by 6 bases and V by 2 bases; bases with no gene match: 6. The chain's CDR3 is CASSYVGQGANTIYF. DNA of the CDR3: TGTGCCAGCAGTTACGTCGGACAGGGAGCAAACACCATATATTTT.

The chain joins TRBV30 to TRBJ2-3, with D perhaps TRBD1 (6 bases). Germline CDR1 GTSNPN, CDR2 SVGIG (reference sequence). Deletions cut 8 bases from V and 0 bases from J, with 12 bases between. This CDR3 is built from 13 residues. The CDR3 spells CAREGGSTDTQYF. CDR3 sequence (DNA): TGTGCCAGGGAAGGGGGTAGCACAGATACGCAGTATTTT.

The J gene is TRBJ2-1, the V gene TRBV19; 7 bases line up with TRBD1. CDR1 is LNHDA, CDR2 SQIVND, per germline (reference sequence). The CDR3 covers 14 residues. Unmatched junction bases numbered 10, after V lost 6 bases and J lost 8 bases. The CDR3: CASRKLDRDDEQFF. The CDR3 nucleotides read TGTGCCAGTAGAAAACTTGACAGGGACGATGAGCAGTTCTTC.

In regard to this clone: Germline is not matched at one junction end, which may reflect a read error. V gene TRBV29-1 combines with J gene TRBJ2-1; TRBD2 matches at 7 bases. Per germline, CDR1 SQVTM and CDR2 ANQGSEA. The CDR3 covers 14 residues. The CDR3 spells CSVGERESYNGQFF. In DNA form, the CDR3 reads TGCAGCGTGGGGGAGCGGGAATCTTACAATGGGCAGTTCTTC.

This sequence joins TRBV5-4 and TRBJ2-5, with 10 positions matching TRBD1. The CDR3 loop spans 16 amino acids. From germline, CDR1 is SGHNT and CDR2 YYREEE (reference sequence). With 4 bases clipped from V and 3 bases from J, the junction kept 9 bases outside the gene matches. The CDR3 coding sequence is TGTGCCAGCAGCATCCTAACCGGGACAGGGGAAGAGACCCAGTACTTC. This codes for CASSILTGTGEETQYF.

On this clone: Mismatch with germline at one junction end may stem from a read error. The CDR3 reads CASSPGTSGNNGQFF. The CDR3 DNA reads TGTGCCAGCAGCCCAGGGACTAGCGGGAACAATGGGCAGTTCTTC. The V gene is TRBV5-4, the J gene TRBJ2-1, with 13 bases aligning to TRBD2. Germline V gene lookup returns CDR1 SGHNT and CDR2 YYREEE (reference sequence). The length of the CDR3 is 15 residues.

The chain employs TRBV6-1 and TRBJ2-7; the match to TRBD1 covers 7 bases. The CDR3 totals 15 residues. Germline V CDR1 and CDR2: MNHNS, SASEGT. The V segment lost 4 bases and the J segment 6 bases; nucleotides outside the gene matches: 12. The chain's CDR3 is CASSGRLTGFGEQYF. For the CDR3, the DNA is TGTGCCAGCAGTGGGCGATTGACAGGGTTCGGCGAGCAGTACTTC.

The V call is TRBV5-1, the J call TRBJ2-1; no firm D call. Deletions cut 3 bases from V and 9 bases from J, with 10 bases between. Germline CDR1 SGHRS, CDR2 YFSETQ. The CDR3 runs to 12 residues. The CDR3: CASSWSAVEQFF. CDR3 DNA sequence: TGCGCCAGCAGCTGGAGCGCAGTTGAGCAGTTCTTC.

V usage is TRBV9 and J usage is TRBJ1-6, with 9 nucleotides matching TRBD1. Germline V CDR1 and CDR2: SGDLS, YYNGEE. The CDR3 sequence is 16 residues long. With 2 bases clipped from V and 6 bases from J, the junction kept 6 bases outside the gene matches. The CDR3 coding sequence is TGTGCCAGCAGCGTGGGACAGGGTCAAGTTAATTCACCCCTCCACTTT. It encodes CASSVGQGQVNSPLHF.

The chain carries TRBV6-1 and TRBJ2-3; D is perhaps TRBD1 (7 bases). The germline CDR1 and CDR2 sequences are MNHNS and SASEGT. The CDR3 runs to 13 residues. Trimming removed 6 bases at V and 6 bases at J, with 13 bases between. The CDR3 nucleotides read TGTGCCAGCAGGGAGGGGGCAGGCGATACGCAGTATTTT. Its translation: CASREGAGDTQYF.

This clone was counted only a few times. The chain couples TRBV5-5 to TRBJ1-2, with D possibly TRBD1 on 5 matching bases. Germline V CDR1 and CDR2: SGHKS, YYEKEE (reference sequence). The CDR3 spans 14 residues. V lost 4 bases and J 7 bases, leaving 17 bases between the germline ends. The CDR3 bases are TGTGCCAGCAGCGGGGCTAGGGATGACCTTGGCTACACCTTC. Its protein is CASSGARDDLGYTF.

The chain couples TRBV25-1 to TRBJ1-1; the D gene is possibly TRBD1 (6 bases). Trimming shortened V by 4 bases and J by 5 bases, and 11 bases separated the two germline ends. Germline V gives CDR1 MGHDK, CDR2 SYGVNS. This CDR3 has 13 residues. This CDR3 is CASSAGGGTEAFF. The CDR3 bases are TGTGCCAGCAGTGCGGGAGGGGGAACTGAAGCTTTCTTT.

The chain links TRBV19 to TRBJ2-1; 11 nucleotides agree with TRBD2. Trimming took 5 bases from V and 4 from J; bases not matched to a gene: 19. From germline, CDR1 is LNHDA and CDR2 SQIVND (reference sequence). The length of the CDR3 is 20 residues. The DNA of the CDR3 is TGTGCCAGTAGTTCTGGGGGAGGGGGCTTAGCGGGAGGGCAATACAATGAGCAGTTCTTC. It translates to CASSSGGGGLAGGQYNEQFF.

The V call is TRBV29-1, the J call TRBJ2-1; TRBD2 matches at 8 bases. From germline, CDR1 is SQVTM and CDR2 ANQGSEA. The CDR3 covers 14 residues. With 3 bases clipped from V and 4 bases from J, the junction kept 5 bases outside the gene matches. The CDR3 here is CSVDGGRLYNEQFF. The CDR3 DNA follows: TGCAGCGTTGACGGCGGGAGGCTTTACAATGAGCAGTTCTTC.